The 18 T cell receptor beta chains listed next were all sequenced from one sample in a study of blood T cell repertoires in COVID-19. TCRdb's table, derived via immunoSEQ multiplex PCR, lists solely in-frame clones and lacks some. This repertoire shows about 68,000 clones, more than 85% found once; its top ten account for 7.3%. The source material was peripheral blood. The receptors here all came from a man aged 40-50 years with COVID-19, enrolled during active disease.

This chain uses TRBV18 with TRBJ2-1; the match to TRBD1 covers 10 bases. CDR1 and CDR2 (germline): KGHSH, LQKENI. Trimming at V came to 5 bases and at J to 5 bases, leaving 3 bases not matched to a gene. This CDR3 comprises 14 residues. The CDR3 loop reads CASSSGTGDNEQFF. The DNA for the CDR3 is TGTGCCAGCTCATCCGGGACAGGGGACAATGAGCAGTTCTTC.

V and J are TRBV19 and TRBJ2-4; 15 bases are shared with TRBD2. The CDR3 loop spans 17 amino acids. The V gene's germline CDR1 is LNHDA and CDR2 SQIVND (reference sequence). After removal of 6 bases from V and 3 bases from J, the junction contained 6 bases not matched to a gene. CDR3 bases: TGTGCCAGTAGCGGACTAGCGGGGGGGCCTGGCAAAAACATTCAGTACTTC. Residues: CASSGLAGGPGKNIQYF.

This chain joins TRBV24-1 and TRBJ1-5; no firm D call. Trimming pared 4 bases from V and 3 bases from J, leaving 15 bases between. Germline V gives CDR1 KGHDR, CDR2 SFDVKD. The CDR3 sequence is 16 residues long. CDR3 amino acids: CATSDPGSTDNQPQHF. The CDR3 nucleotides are TGTGCCACCAGTGACCCAGGCAGTACGGACAATCAGCCCCAGCATTTT.

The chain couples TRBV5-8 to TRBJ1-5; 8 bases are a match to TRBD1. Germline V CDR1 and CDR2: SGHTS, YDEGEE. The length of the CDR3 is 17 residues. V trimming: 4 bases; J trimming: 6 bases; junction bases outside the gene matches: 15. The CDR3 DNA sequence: TGTGCCAGCAGCGGGGGACCTGGGACAGGAAGCGGTCAGCCCCAGCATTTT. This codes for CASSGGPGTGSGQPQHF.

As DNA, the CDR3 is TGTGCCAGCAGGGGACTAGCGGGGACCGGGGAGCTGTTTTTT. It encodes CASRGLAGTGELFF. J is TRBJ2-2 and V is TRBV5-6; 13 nucleotides line up with TRBD2. J lost 5 bases, V lost 5 bases, and 0 bases had no gene match. The CDR3 extends over 14 amino acids. From germline, CDR1 is SGHDT and CDR2 YYEEEE.

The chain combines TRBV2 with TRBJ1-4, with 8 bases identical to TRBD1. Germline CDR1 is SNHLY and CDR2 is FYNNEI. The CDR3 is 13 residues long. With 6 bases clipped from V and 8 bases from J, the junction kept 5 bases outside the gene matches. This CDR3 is CASRTGVDEKLFF. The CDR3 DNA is TGTGCCAGCAGGACAGGGGTTGACGAAAAACTGTTTTTT.

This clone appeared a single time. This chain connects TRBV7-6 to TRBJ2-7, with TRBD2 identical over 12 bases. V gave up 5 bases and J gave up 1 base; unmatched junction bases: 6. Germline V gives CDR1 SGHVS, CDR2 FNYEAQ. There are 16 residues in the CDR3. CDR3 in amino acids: CASSVRLAGESYEQYF. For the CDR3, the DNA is TGTGCCAGCAGCGTGAGACTAGCGGGGGAATCCTACGAGCAGTACTTC.

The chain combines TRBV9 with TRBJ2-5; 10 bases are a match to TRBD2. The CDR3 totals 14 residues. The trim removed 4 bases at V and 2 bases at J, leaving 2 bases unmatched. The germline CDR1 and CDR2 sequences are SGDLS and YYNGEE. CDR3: CASSPTSGQETQYF. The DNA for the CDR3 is TGTGCCAGCAGCCCGACTAGCGGGCAAGAGACCCAGTACTTC.

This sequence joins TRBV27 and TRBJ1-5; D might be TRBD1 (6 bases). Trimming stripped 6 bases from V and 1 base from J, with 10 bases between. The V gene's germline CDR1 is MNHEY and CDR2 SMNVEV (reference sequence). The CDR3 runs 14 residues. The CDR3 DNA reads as TGTGCCAGCAGCCGAGGACAGAGCAATCAGCCCCAGCATTTT. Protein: CASSRGQSNQPQHF.

The CDR3 reads CASSSGLAGINQETQYF. DNA for the CDR3: TGTGCCAGCAGCTCGGGACTAGCGGGGATAAACCAAGAGACCCAGTACTTC. This chain links TRBV7-9 with TRBJ2-5, with 13 bases lining up with TRBD2. Germline V gene data show CDR1 as SEHNR and CDR2 as FQNEAQ (reference sequence). There are 17 residues in the CDR3. The V segment lost 4 bases and the J segment 0 bases; nucleotides outside the gene matches: 5.

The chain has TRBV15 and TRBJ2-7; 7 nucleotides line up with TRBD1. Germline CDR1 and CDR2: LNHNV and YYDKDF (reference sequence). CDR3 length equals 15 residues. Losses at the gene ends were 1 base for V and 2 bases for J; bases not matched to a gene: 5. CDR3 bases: TGTGCCACCAGCAGAGGGGGGACAGAAGCCTACGAGCAGTACTTC. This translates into CATSRGGTEAYEQYF.

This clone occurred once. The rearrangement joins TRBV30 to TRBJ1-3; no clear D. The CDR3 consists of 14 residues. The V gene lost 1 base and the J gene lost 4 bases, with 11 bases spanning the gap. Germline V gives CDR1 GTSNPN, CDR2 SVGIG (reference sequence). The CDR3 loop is CAWSAEEYGNTIYF. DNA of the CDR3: TGTGCCTGGAGTGCAGAGGAGTACGGAAACACCATATATTTT.

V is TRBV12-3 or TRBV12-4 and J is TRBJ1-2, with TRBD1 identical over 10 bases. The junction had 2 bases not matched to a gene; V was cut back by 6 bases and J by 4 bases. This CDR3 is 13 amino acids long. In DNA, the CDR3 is TGTGCCAGCAGCTGGACAGGGGGCTATGGCTACACCTTC. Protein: CASSWTGGYGYTF.

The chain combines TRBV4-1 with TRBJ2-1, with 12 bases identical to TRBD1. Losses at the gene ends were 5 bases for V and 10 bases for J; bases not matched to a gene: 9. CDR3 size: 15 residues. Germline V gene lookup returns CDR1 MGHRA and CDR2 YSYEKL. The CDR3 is CASSKGQGALGEQFF. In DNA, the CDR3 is TGCGCCAGCAGCAAGGGACAGGGGGCGCTGGGAGAGCAGTTCTTC.

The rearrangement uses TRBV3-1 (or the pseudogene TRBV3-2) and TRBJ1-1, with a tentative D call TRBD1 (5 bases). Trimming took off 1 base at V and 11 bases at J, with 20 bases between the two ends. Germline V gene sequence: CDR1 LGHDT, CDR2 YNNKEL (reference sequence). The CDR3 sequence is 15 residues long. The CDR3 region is CASSQGAPRDVIAFF. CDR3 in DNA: TGTGCCAGCAGCCAAGGGGCCCCGCGGGACGTTATCGCTTTCTTT.

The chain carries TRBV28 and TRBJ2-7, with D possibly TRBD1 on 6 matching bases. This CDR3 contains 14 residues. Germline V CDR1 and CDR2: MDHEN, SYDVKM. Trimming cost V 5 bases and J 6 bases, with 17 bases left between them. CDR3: CASSIGTLHSEQYF. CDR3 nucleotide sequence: TGTGCCAGCAGTATAGGGACACTCCATAGCGAGCAGTACTTC.

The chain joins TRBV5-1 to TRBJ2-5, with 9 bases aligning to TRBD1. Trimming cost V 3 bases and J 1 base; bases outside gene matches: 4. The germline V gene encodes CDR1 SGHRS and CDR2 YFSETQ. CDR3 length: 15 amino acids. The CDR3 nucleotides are TGCGCCAGCAGCTGGGGGGACAGGGCCCAAGAGACCCAGTACTTC. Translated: CASSWGDRAQETQYF.

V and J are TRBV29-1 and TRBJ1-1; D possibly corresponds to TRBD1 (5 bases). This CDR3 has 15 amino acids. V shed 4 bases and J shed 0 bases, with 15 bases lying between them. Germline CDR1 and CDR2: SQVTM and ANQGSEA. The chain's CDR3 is CSVAEGGDLNTEAFF. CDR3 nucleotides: TGCAGCGTTGCGGAGGGCGGGGACCTGAACACTGAAGCTTTCTTT.